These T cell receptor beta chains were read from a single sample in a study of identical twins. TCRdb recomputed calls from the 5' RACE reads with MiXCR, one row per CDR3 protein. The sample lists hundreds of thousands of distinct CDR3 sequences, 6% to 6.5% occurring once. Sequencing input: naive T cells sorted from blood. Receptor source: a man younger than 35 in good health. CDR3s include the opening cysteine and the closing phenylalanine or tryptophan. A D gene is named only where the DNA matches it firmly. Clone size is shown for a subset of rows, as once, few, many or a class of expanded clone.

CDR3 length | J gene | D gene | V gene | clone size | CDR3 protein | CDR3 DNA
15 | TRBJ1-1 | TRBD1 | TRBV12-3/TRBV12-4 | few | CASRPGGGSFTEAFF | TGTGCCAGCAGGCCAGGGGGCGGAAGTTTCACTGAAGCTTTCTTT
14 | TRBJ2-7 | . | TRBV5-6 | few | CASSLFGGIYEQYF | TGTGCCAGCAGCTTGTTCGGTGGGATCTACGAGCAGTACTTC
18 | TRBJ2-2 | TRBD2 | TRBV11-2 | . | CASSTRGLAGGHTGELFF | TGTGCCAGCAGCACCCGGGGACTAGCGGGAGGTCACACCGGGGAGCTGTTTTTT
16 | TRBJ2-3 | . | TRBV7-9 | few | CASSPRVPGLGDTQYF | TGTGCCAGCAGCCCACGGGTCCCTGGGCTTGGGGATACGCAGTATTTT
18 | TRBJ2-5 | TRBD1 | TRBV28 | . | CASSKLMLRDREYETQYF | TGTGCCAGCAGTAAACTTATGCTCCGGGACAGGGAGTATGAGACCCAGTACTTC
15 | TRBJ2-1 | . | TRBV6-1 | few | CASSESEGGGYEQFF | TGTGCCAGCAGTGAATCGGAGGGAGGGGGTTATGAGCAGTTCTTC
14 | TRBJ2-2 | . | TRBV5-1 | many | CASSLRLEAGELFF | TGCGCCAGCAGCCTGAGGCTCGAGGCCGGGGAGCTGTTTTTT
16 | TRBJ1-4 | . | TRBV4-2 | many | CASSQEGSPIGEKLFF | TGTGCCAGCAGCCAAGAGGGGAGCCCCATCGGGGAAAAACTGTTTTTT
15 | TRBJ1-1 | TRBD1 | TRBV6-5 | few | CASSSIQGMNTEAFF | TGTGCCAGCAGTTCGATACAGGGGATGAACACTGAAGCTTTCTTT
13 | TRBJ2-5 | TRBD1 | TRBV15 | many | CAPRDRGVETQYF | TGTGCCCCAAGGGACAGGGGGGTAGAGACCCAGTACTTC
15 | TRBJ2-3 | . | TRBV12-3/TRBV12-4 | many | CASSLVAGRTDTQYF | TGTGCCAGCAGTTTAGTCGCGGGAAGGACAGATACGCAGTATTTT
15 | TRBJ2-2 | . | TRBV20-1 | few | CSARDLRTHPGELFF | TGCAGTGCTAGAGACCTCCGGACACATCCCGGGGAGCTGTTTTTT
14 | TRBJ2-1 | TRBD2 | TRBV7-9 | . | CASSLYSGGNEQFF | TGTGCCAGCAGCTTATATTCGGGAGGTAATGAGCAGTTCTTC
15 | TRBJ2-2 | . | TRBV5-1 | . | CASRDLRGSTGELFF | TGCGCCAGCAGAGATCTTAGAGGTAGCACCGGGGAGCTGTTTTTT
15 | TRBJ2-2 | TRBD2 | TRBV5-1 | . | CASSASGTPTGELFF | TGCGCCAGCAGCGCCAGCGGGACCCCGACCGGGGAGCTGTTTTTT
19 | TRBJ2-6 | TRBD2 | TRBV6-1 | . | CASSILAGGRLIGANVLTF | TGTGCCAGCAGTATTCTAGCGGGAGGACGGTTGATTGGGGCCAACGTCCTGACTTTC
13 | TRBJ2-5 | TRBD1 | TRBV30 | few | CAWSADRTGTQYF | TGTGCCTGGAGTGCGGACAGGACGGGGACCCAGTACTTC
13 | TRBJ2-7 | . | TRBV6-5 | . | CASSSGPRGEQYF | TGTGCCAGCAGTTCAGGACCTAGGGGCGAGCAGTACTTC
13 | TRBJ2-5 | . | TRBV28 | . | CASSLLNEETQYF | TGTGCCAGCAGTTTATTAAATGAAGAGACCCAGTACTTC
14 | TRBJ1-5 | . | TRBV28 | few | CASLDVNSNQPQHF | TGTGCCAGCCTGGACGTAAATAGCAATCAGCCCCAGCATTTT
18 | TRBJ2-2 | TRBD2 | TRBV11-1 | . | CASSLLAGVRGNTGELFF | TGTGCCAGCAGCTTACTAGCGGGAGTTAGAGGGAACACCGGGGAGCTGTTTTTT
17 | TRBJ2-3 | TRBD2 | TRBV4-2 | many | CASSRTPGLAGGDTQYF | TGTGCCAGCAGCCGCACGCCGGGACTAGCGGGAGGGGATACGCAGTATTTT
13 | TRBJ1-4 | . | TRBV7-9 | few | CASSLRGGEKLFF | TGTGCCAGCAGCTTGAGGGGAGGCGAAAAACTGTTTTTT
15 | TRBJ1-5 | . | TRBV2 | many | CASSEASRGNQPQHF | TGTGCCAGCAGTGAAGCATCCCGAGGAAATCAGCCCCAGCATTTT
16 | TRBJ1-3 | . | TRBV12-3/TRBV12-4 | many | CASSLRSTGAGNTIYF | TGTGCCAGCAGTTTAAGGTCCACGGGGGCTGGAAACACCATATATTTT
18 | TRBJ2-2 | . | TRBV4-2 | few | CASSRPSDTDLWTGELFF | TGTGCCAGCAGCCGCCCCTCGGACACCGATTTATGGACCGGGGAGCTGTTTTTT
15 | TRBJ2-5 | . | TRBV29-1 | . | CSVVGGMGYQETQYF | TGCAGCGTTGTCGGCGGGATGGGGTACCAAGAGACCCAGTACTTC
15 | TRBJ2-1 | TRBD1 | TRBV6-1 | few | CASRPGTVAGNEQFF | TGTGCCAGCAGACCCGGGACAGTGGCTGGGAATGAGCAGTTCTTC
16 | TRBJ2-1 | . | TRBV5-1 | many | CASSPRGDTSYNEQFF | TGCGCCAGCAGCCCGAGGGGAGACACTTCCTACAATGAGCAGTTCTTC
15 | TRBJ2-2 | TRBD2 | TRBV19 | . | CASSVLAGSTGELFF | TGTGCCAGTAGTGTGCTAGCGGGAAGCACCGGGGAGCTGTTTTTT
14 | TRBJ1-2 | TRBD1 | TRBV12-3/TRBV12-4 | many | CASSTGTGDYGYTF | TGTGCCAGCAGTACCGGGACAGGGGACTATGGCTACACCTTC
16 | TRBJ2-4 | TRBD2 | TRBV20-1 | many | CSARRLAGGPGYIQYF | TGCAGTGCTAGAAGGCTAGCGGGAGGGCCAGGATACATTCAGTACTTC
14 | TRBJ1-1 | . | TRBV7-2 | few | CASSFRRGATEAFF | TGTGCCAGCAGCTTTAGGAGGGGAGCCACTGAAGCTTTCTTT
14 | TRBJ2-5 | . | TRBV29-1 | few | CSVGMAKGWETQYF | TGCAGCGTTGGTATGGCCAAGGGGTGGGAGACCCAGTACTTC
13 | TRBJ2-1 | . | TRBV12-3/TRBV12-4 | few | CASSSRGRKFQFF | TGTGCCAGCAGTTCCCGGGGGCGAAAATTCCAGTTCTTC
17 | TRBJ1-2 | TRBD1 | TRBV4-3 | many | CASSQDLRTGDFYGYTF | TGCGCCAGCAGCCAAGATCTCAGGACAGGAGACTTCTATGGCTACACCTTC
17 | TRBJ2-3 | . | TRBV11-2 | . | CASSLRRRPTSTDTQYF | TGTGCCAGCAGCTTAAGACGCCGCCCTACTAGCACAGATACGCAGTATTTT
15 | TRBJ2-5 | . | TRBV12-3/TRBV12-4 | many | CASSPGAGLQETQYF | TGTGCCAGCAGTCCAGGAGCCGGCCTCCAAGAGACCCAGTACTTC
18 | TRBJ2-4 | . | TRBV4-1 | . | CASSQDQASLRAKNIQYF | TGCGCCAGCAGCCAAGATCAGGCGAGCCTTAGGGCCAAAAACATTCAGTACTTC
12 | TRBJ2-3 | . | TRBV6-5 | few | CASSLKGDTQYF | TGTGCCAGCAGCCTAAAGGGAGATACGCAGTATTTT
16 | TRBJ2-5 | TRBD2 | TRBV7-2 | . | CASSLARTAGGETQYF | TGTGCCAGCAGCTTAGCGAGGACGGCCGGGGGGGAGACCCAGTACTTC